These 19 T cell receptor beta chains were all obtained from the same sample, sequenced in a study of shared T cell receptors in the human thymus. Sequencing used immunoSEQ multiplex PCR; TCRdb keeps in-frame clones, though not all of them. The sample has approximately 730,000 clones; 80% to 90% are singletons. The same sample was also used in a study of human thymus T cells.

Sequenced: thymocytes. The source is a girl less than two years old with a congenital heart defect.

The CDR3 region is CASSPRTGQQPQHF. Written as DNA, the CDR3 is TGTGCCAGCAGCCCCCGGACAGGGCAACAGCCCCAGCATTTT. The chain uses TRBV28 and TRBJ1-5; 8 bases are shared with TRBD1. Germline CDR1 is MDHEN and CDR2 is SYDVKM. This CDR3 has 14 amino acids. J was trimmed by 7 bases and V by 6 bases; bases with no gene match: 8.

This chain connects TRBV6-5 to TRBJ1-2; D remains ambiguous. The length of the CDR3 is 15 residues. Germline V CDR1 and CDR2: MNHEY, SVGAGI. Trimming shortened V by 7 bases and J by 6 bases, and 21 bases separated the two germline ends. The CDR3 loop reads CASIPLLGTTNGYTF. The CDR3, as DNA: TGTGCCAGCATTCCCCTATTGGGTACAACTAATGGCTACACCTTC.

J is TRBJ1-2 and V is TRBV6-5; D may be TRBD1 (6 bases). The germline CDR1 and CDR2 sequences are MNHEY and SVGAGI. The V end was cut by 5 bases, the J end by 2 bases, with 15 bases between. The CDR3 loop spans 15 amino acids. CDR3 protein: CASSARTEVNYGYTF. The CDR3 DNA reads TGTGCCAGCAGTGCGAGGACAGAAGTCAACTATGGCTACACCTTC.

The chain employs TRBV5-1 and TRBJ2-7; 9 bases align to TRBD1. Looked up from germline, CDR1 is SGHRS and CDR2 is YFSETQ. V was pared by 3 bases and J by 4 bases, with 20 bases of the junction left unmatched. The CDR3 extends over 19 amino acids. The CDR3 DNA is TGCGCCAGCAGCTCTACGGGACAGGGTCATGGAGAGCCTTCGTACGAGCAGTACTTC. Translated: CASSSTGQGHGEPSYEQYF.

This rearrangement joins TRBV5-1 to TRBJ2-3, with a tentative D call TRBD2 (6 bases). Deletions cut 1 base from V and 0 bases from J, with 27 bases between. This CDR3 comprises 21 residues. Germline V lookup: CDR1 SGHRS, CDR2 YFSETQ. Written as DNA, the CDR3 is TGCGCCAGCAGCTTGTTCGGGGGTCGCGCAGGGCTCTCTCCTAGCACAGATACGCAGTATTTT. Protein product: CASSLFGGRAGLSPSTDTQYF.

The rearrangement uses TRBV15 and TRBJ1-2, with TRBD1 matching over 7 bases. V gave up 4 bases and J gave up 4 bases; unmatched junction bases: 12. This CDR3 is built from 16 residues. Germline CDR1 is LNHNV and CDR2 is YYDKDF (reference sequence). The CDR3 here is CATSIGRTGRLYGYTF. The CDR3 DNA reads as TGTGCCACCAGCATTGGGAGGACAGGAAGACTCTATGGCTACACCTTC. Full variable domain (missing parts from reference TRBV15 and TRBJ1-2): DAMVIQNPRYQVTQFGKPVTLSCSQTLNHNVMYWYQQKSSQAPKLLFHYYDKDFNNEADTPDNFQSRRPNTSFCFLDIRSPGLGDTAMYLCATSIGRTGRLYGYTFGSGTRLTVV.

This clone was observed a handful of times. The chain links TRBV13 to TRBJ2-7, with 8 bases identical to TRBD1. V dropped 6 bases and J dropped 5; count of bases not matched to a gene: 6. CDR1 is PRHDT, CDR2 FYEKMQ, per germline (reference sequence). This CDR3 is built from 13 residues. CDR3 bases: TGTGCCAGCAGATCCAGGGGGCGGAACGAGCAGTACTTC. It yields the protein CASRSRGRNEQYF.

The genes are TRBV11-2 and TRBJ2-1; D may be TRBD1 (5 bases). This CDR3 is built from 15 residues. V lost 2 bases and J lost 0, with 8 bases in between. Germline CDR1 and CDR2: SGHAT and FQNNGV. The CDR3: CASSLMGPSYNEQFF. Here the CDR3 DNA reads TGTGCCAGCAGCTTAATGGGGCCCTCCTACAATGAGCAGTTCTTC.

The chain carries TRBV5-1 and TRBJ2-7, with unresolved D. Deletions cut 0 bases from V and 0 bases from J, with 13 bases between. The CDR3 loop spans 16 amino acids. In germline, CDR1 is SGHRS, CDR2 YFSETQ. CDR3 bases: TGCGCCAGCAGCTTGGCCAACAGTCTCATCTCCTACGAGCAGTACTTC. It is translated as CASSLANSLISYEQYF.

The chain has TRBV29-1 and TRBJ2-1, with 9 bases lining up with TRBD1. The CDR3 length is 16 residues. Germline V gene lookup returns CDR1 SQVTM and CDR2 ANQGSEA. The V segment lost 4 bases and the J segment 1 base; nucleotides outside the gene matches: 8. The CDR3 sequence is CSVGSGTGLSYNEQFF. The CDR3, as DNA: TGCAGCGTTGGGTCCGGGACAGGGCTTTCCTACAATGAGCAGTTCTTC.

This clone appeared once. This chain connects TRBV9 to TRBJ2-1, with 7 nucleotides matching TRBD1. Germline V gene sequence: CDR1 SGDLS, CDR2 YYNGEE. CDR3 length: 16 amino acids. Trimming at V came to 0 bases and at J to 7 bases, leaving 10 bases not matched to a gene. DNA for the CDR3: TGTGCCAGCAGCGTAGGTCTAGATGACAGGGAGAATGAGCAGTTCTTC. It is translated as CASSVGLDDRENEQFF. The whole variable domain, filled in from reference TRBV9 and TRBJ2-1, reads DSGVTQTPKHLITATGQRVTLRCSPRSGDLSVYWYQQSLDQGLQFLIQYYNGEERAKGNILERFSAQQFPDLHSELNLSSLELGDSALYFCASSVGLDDRENEQFFGPGTRLTVL.

The rearrangement uses TRBV5-6 and TRBJ2-5; TRBD2 aligns across 11 bases. CDR1 SGHDT and CDR2 YYEEEE come from the germline V gene. The V gene end was trimmed by 4 bases and the J gene end by 4 bases; junction bases not matched to a gene: 3. CDR3 length: 14 residues. The CDR3 region is CASSPTSGGETQYF. The CDR3 nucleotides read TGTGCCAGCAGCCCTACTAGCGGGGGAGAGACCCAGTACTTC.

This clone came up a few times. The chain employs TRBV6-1 and TRBJ1-1; a possible D gene is TRBD1 (6 bases). CDR1 is MNHNS and CDR2 is SASEGT in the germline V gene. Trimming took off 6 bases at V and 8 bases at J, with 10 bases between the two ends. The CDR3 covers 11 residues. Here the CDR3 reads CASRRQEEAFF. DNA of the CDR3: TGTGCCAGCAGGAGACAGGAAGAAGCTTTCTTT.

The rearrangement uses TRBV4-1 and TRBJ2-2; D is unresolved. Germline V CDR1 and CDR2: MGHRA, YSYEKL. Trimming removed 1 base at V and 9 bases at J, with 18 bases between. This CDR3 has 16 residues. CDR3 nucleotide sequence: TGCGCCAGCAGCCAAGTAGACCCGACGGGTGAGCGGGAGCTGTTTTTT. Translating gives CASSQVDPTGERELFF.

V gene TRBV29-1 combines with J gene TRBJ1-2, with 10 bases that match TRBD1. This CDR3 is built from 16 residues. After removal of 4 bases from V and 5 bases from J, the junction contained 13 bases not matched to a gene. The germline CDR1 and CDR2 sequences are SQVTM and ANQGSEA. CDR3 sequence (DNA): TGCAGCGTTGCTGACAGGGGGCGCATGAGGGCTTATGGCTACACCTTC. This codes for CSVADRGRMRAYGYTF.

The chain joins TRBV6-1 to TRBJ1-1; D is unresolved. This CDR3 spans 13 amino acids. Germline V lookup: CDR1 MNHNS, CDR2 SASEGT. V was clipped by 2 bases and J by 8 bases, with 12 bases between them. The CDR3 reads CASSEWAPGEAFF. DNA of the CDR3: TGTGCCAGCAGTGAATGGGCTCCTGGGGAAGCTTTCTTT.

This rearrangement joins TRBV9 to TRBJ2-2, with TRBD2 matching over 8 bases. The CDR3 runs 16 residues. Germline loops: CDR1 SGDLS, CDR2 YYNGEE. Trimming at V came to 0 bases and at J to 7 bases, leaving 8 bases not matched to a gene. The CDR3 sequence is CASSVGGGGSHGELFF. The CDR3 bases are TGTGCCAGCAGCGTAGGAGGCGGGGGGTCTCACGGGGAGCTGTTTTTT.

This clone was picked up a small number of times. V is TRBV7-6 and J is TRBJ1-5; 7 nucleotides match TRBD1. CDR1 and CDR2 (germline): SGHVS, FNYEAQ. The length of the CDR3 is 17 residues. V gave up 3 bases and J gave up 0 bases; unmatched junction bases: 8. In nucleotides, the CDR3 is TGTGCCAGCAGCTTCCCGACAGGGACATATAGCAATCAGCCCCAGCATTTT. Protein: CASSFPTGTYSNQPQHF.

The chain's CDR3 is CASSDGTGVYEQYF. The CDR3 nucleotides are TGTGCCAGCAGCGATGGGACAGGGGTCTACGAGCAGTACTTC. J is TRBJ2-7 and V is TRBV9; 10 positions agree with TRBD1. The CDR3 extends over 14 amino acids. The V and J ends lost 3 bases and 3 bases, in that order; junction bases with no gene match: 3. Germline V gene data show CDR1 as SGDLS and CDR2 as YYNGEE.